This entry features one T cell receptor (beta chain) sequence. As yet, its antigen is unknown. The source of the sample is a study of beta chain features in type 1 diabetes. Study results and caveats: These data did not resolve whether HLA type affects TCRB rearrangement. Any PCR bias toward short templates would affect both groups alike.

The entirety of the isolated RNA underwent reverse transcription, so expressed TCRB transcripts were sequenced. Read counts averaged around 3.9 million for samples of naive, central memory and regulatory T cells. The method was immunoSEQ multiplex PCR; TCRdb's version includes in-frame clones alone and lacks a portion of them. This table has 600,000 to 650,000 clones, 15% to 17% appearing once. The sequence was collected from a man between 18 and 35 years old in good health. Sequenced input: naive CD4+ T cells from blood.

The CDR3 spells CASSLTPPAGAVGYTF. As DNA, the CDR3 is TGTGCCAGCAGCTTAACTCCACCGGCAGGGGCCGTTGGCTACACCTTC. This chain joins TRBV7-3 and TRBJ1-2; a weak D match, TRBD1 (6 bases). The ends were cut back, 0 bases at V and 7 bases at J, with 18 bases in the middle. This CDR3 is built from 16 residues. In germline, CDR1 is SGHTA, CDR2 FQGTGA.